Presented here are 25 T cell receptor beta chains from one specimen sequenced in a study of technical replicates of blood from a handful of donors. TCRdb's copy holds only in-frame clones and misses some; the assay was immunoSEQ multiplex PCR. This sample carries 40,000 to 60,000 clones, 92% of them seen once, and the ten largest clones take 3.5% to 4.5%. The material sequenced was PBMCs. These receptors all come from a human donor in good health. Some clones in this sample may be carry-over from other donors' samples.

This clone was observed once. The chain links TRBV9 to TRBJ2-3; D not resolved. The CDR3 totals 14 residues. The germline V gene encodes CDR1 SGDLS and CDR2 YYNGEE. V was shortened by 0 bases and J by 4 bases, with 9 bases between the two germline ends. As DNA, the CDR3 is TGTGCCAGCAGCGTAGTCTCGAACTCAGATACGCAGTATTTT. Translating it yields CASSVVSNSDTQYF.

V usage is TRBV2 and J usage is TRBJ1-5, with D possibly being TRBD1 (5 bases). The germline V gene encodes CDR1 SNHLY and CDR2 FYNNEI. Trimming cost V 5 bases and J 1 base, with 12 bases left between them. The CDR3 covers 15 residues. CDR3 bases: TGTGCCAGCAGTTGGGAGGGGAGGAGCAATCAGCCCCAGCATTTT. It codes for CASSWEGRSNQPQHF.

The CDR3 sequence: CASSPGPGQTNQPQHF. The CDR3 DNA reads TGCGCCAGCAGCCCGGGTCCGGGACAAACAAATCAGCCCCAGCATTTT. This rearrangement joins TRBV5-1 to TRBJ1-5; D is possibly TRBD1 (6 bases). CDR3 length equals 16 residues. V was trimmed by 4 bases and J by 4 bases, leaving 18 bases between them. Germline V gives CDR1 SGHRS, CDR2 YFSETQ.

This sequence joins TRBV6-5 and TRBJ2-1, with 10 bases matching TRBD2. From germline, CDR1 is MNHEY and CDR2 SVGAGI. This CDR3 contains 15 residues. V shed 7 bases and J 8 bases; nucleotides not matched to a gene: 11. The CDR3 here is CASTSPSGRADEQFF. Here the CDR3 DNA reads TGTGCCAGCACCTCCCCGAGCGGGAGGGCCGATGAGCAGTTCTTC.

This rearrangement joins TRBV4-1 to TRBJ1-1; a possible D gene is TRBD1 (6 bases). The germline V gene encodes CDR1 MGHRA and CDR2 YSYEKL. The V end lost 0 bases, the J end lost 5 bases, and 10 bases lay between the germline ends. There are 14 residues in the CDR3. This CDR3 reads CASSQDLRGTEAFF. The CDR3 nucleotides are TGCGCCAGCAGCCAAGATCTTAGGGGGACTGAAGCTTTCTTT.

Here the CDR3 DNA reads TGCAGCGTTGCCGGGACTTTGGGCGCCAATGAGCAGTTCTTC. As protein: CSVAGTLGANEQFF. The V and J genes are TRBV29-1 and TRBJ2-1; D is perhaps TRBD2 (6 bases). The V and J ends lost 4 bases and 6 bases respectively, with 16 bases between them. Germline lookup yields CDR1 SQVTM and CDR2 ANQGSEA. The CDR3 is 14 amino acids.

This clone was seen just once. The V call is TRBV10-3, the J call TRBJ2-5; D gene unclear. The CDR3 length is 13 residues. Germline assignment: CDR1 ENHRY and CDR2 SYGVKD. The ends were cut back, 0 bases at V and 6 bases at J, with 8 bases in the middle. In DNA, the CDR3 is TGTGCCATCAGTGAGTCGGCAGATCAGACCCAGTACTTC. It encodes CAISESADQTQYF.

J is TRBJ2-2 and V is TRBV5-1; 7 bases line up with TRBD1. Germline V gene lookup returns CDR1 SGHRS and CDR2 YFSETQ. J lost 4 bases, V lost 3 bases, and 6 bases had no gene match. The CDR3 runs 15 residues. Written as DNA, the CDR3 is TGCGCCAGCAGCTGGATGACAGGGATCACCGGGGAGCTGTTTTTT. This codes for CASSWMTGITGELFF.

The J gene is TRBJ2-2, the V gene TRBV27; perhaps TRBD2 as D (5 bases). CDR3 length: 13 residues. V was cut by 5 bases and J by 5 bases, with 9 bases left in between. Germline V gene data show CDR1 as MNHEY and CDR2 as SMNVEV (reference sequence). CDR3 in amino acids: CASSKTRTGELFF. The CDR3 DNA follows: TGTGCCAGCAGTAAAACTAGGACCGGGGAGCTGTTTTTT.

This clone appeared once. This chain links TRBV5-1 with TRBJ2-2; 8 bases line up with TRBD2. Germline assignment: CDR1 SGHRS and CDR2 YFSETQ. J gave up 3 bases and V 6 bases, and 7 bases lay outside the gene matches. This CDR3 has 15 amino acids. The CDR3 protein is CASTPRRGDTGELFF. The CDR3 DNA reads as TGCGCCAGCACCCCGAGGCGGGGGGACACCGGGGAGCTGTTTTTT.

The chain joins TRBV10-3 to TRBJ1-1; D ambiguous. Trimming pared 0 bases from V and 4 bases from J, leaving 9 bases between. The CDR3 has 14 amino acids. Germline loops: CDR1 ENHRY, CDR2 SYGVKD. The CDR3, as DNA: TGTGCCATCAGTGAGTCGACGGGAAGCACTGAAGCTTTCTTT. Its protein is CAISESTGSTEAFF.

The V call is TRBV6-5, the J call TRBJ2-1, with a weak D call TRBD2 (5 bases). CDR1 and CDR2 from the germline V gene are MNHEY and SVGAGI. Trimming took 5 bases from V and 15 from J, leaving 17 bases between them. The CDR3 length is 12 residues. The CDR3 reads CASSPPTERWFF. The CDR3 DNA reads TGTGCCAGCAGTCCACCCACCGAGCGGTGGTTCTTC.

The chain recombines TRBV7-9 with TRBJ2-5; 10 bases fit TRBD2. The CDR3 consists of 15 residues. Germline CDR1 reads SEHNR; CDR2 reads FQNEAQ (reference sequence). Losses at the gene ends were 5 bases for V and 7 bases for J; bases not matched to a gene: 10. The CDR3: CASSASLAGSGTQYF. The CDR3 nucleotides are TGTGCCAGCAGCGCATCACTAGCGGGATCGGGGACCCAGTACTTC.

This clone showed up just once. This rearrangement joins TRBV7-9 to TRBJ2-7; tentatively, D is TRBD1 (5 bases). This CDR3 has 13 amino acids. Germline V gives CDR1 SEHNR, CDR2 FQNEAQ (reference sequence). Trimming shortened V by 5 bases and J by 2 bases, and 10 bases separated the two germline ends. The CDR3 reads CASSTGRTYEQYF. The CDR3 DNA is TGTGCCAGCAGCACAGGACGGACCTACGAGCAGTACTTC.

This chain uses TRBV10-3 with TRBJ2-2; 11 nucleotides align to TRBD2. The germline V gene encodes CDR1 ENHRY and CDR2 SYGVKD. The CDR3 contains 15 residues. Germline trimming cut 5 bases from V and 4 bases from J; bases unmatched to any gene: 3. The CDR3 sequence: CAISTSGGVTGELFF. CDR3 DNA sequence: TGTGCCATCAGTACTAGCGGGGGTGTCACCGGGGAGCTGTTTTTT.

V and J are TRBV4-1 and TRBJ1-5; a possible D gene is TRBD1 (6 bases). Germline V gene data show CDR1 as MGHRA and CDR2 as YSYEKL. V was trimmed by 5 bases and J by 10 bases, leaving 15 bases between them. CDR3 length: 13 amino acids. This CDR3 is CASSEGVELPQHF. In nucleotides, the CDR3 is TGCGCCAGCAGCGAGGGGGTGGAACTTCCCCAGCATTTT.

The chain is built from TRBV10-3 and TRBJ1-2; D remains unclear. This CDR3 has 14 amino acids. Trimming took 4 bases from V and 8 from J, leaving 17 bases between them. Germline V gene lookup returns CDR1 ENHRY and CDR2 SYGVKD. This chain's CDR3 is CAISAAQESSGYTF. CDR3 coding DNA: TGTGCCATCAGTGCGGCGCAGGAATCAAGCGGCTACACCTTC.

The chain couples TRBV4-3 to TRBJ1-3; no clear D gene. Trimming removed 0 bases from V and 2 bases from J, with 14 bases in between. Germline CDR1 reads LGHNA; CDR2 reads YSLEER. The CDR3 covers 17 residues. In nucleotides, the CDR3 is TGCGCCAGCAGCCAAGAGGCGTGGAGTGAAGCTGGAAACACCATATATTTT. Its translation: CASSQEAWSEAGNTIYF.

The chain combines TRBV7-6 with TRBJ2-2, with TRBD2 matching 8 bases. V lost 2 bases to trimming and J lost 6 bases; unmatched junction nucleotides: 2. Germline loops: CDR1 SGHVS, CDR2 FNYEAQ. The CDR3 extends over 14 amino acids. The chain's CDR3 is CASSLIGGAGELFF. CDR3 nucleotides: TGTGCCAGCAGCTTAATCGGGGGGGCCGGGGAGCTGTTTTTT.

The chain joins TRBV4-2 to TRBJ1-4; D may be TRBD1 (5 bases). The V gene's germline CDR1 is LGHNA and CDR2 YNFKEQ. This CDR3 region has 16 residues. V was clipped by 0 bases and J by 8 bases, with 16 bases between them. The CDR3 reads CASSQDLGGVGEKLFF. CDR3 in DNA: TGTGCCAGCAGCCAAGATCTTGGAGGGGTTGGCGAAAAACTGTTTTTT.

The chain is built from TRBV2 and TRBJ2-6; the D gene is possibly TRBD1 (6 bases). CDR1 and CDR2 from the germline V gene are SNHLY and FYNNEI. The CDR3 loop spans 16 amino acids. Trimming shortened V by 4 bases and J by 1 base, and 11 bases separated the two germline ends. The CDR3 region has the DNA TGTGCCAGCAGTGGTGGCACAGGGTCTGGGGCCAACGTCCTGACTTTC. Translating gives CASSGGTGSGANVLTF.

The chain links TRBV10-3 to TRBJ1-1; D unclear. The germline V gene encodes CDR1 ENHRY and CDR2 SYGVKD. There are 13 residues in the CDR3. V lost 2 bases and J lost 4, with 8 bases in between. DNA of the CDR3: TGTGCCATCAGTGAGGCAGGTTTCACTGAAGCTTTCTTT. Amino acid sequence: CAISEAGFTEAFF.

The chain employs TRBV7-3 and TRBJ1-2; D is ambiguous. Germline V gene sequence: CDR1 SGHTA, CDR2 FQGTGA. The V and J ends lost 2 bases and 0 bases respectively, with 10 bases between them. CDR3 length: 15 residues. The DNA of the CDR3 is TGTGCCAGCAGCTTACTCCCGGGTCCTAACTATGGCTACACCTTC. It translates to CASSLLPGPNYGYTF. The complete variable domain, with remaining parts taken from reference TRBV7-3 and TRBJ1-2, reads GAGVSQTPSNKVTEKGKYVELRCDPISGHTALYWYRQSLGQGPEFLIYFQGTGAADDSGLPNDRFFAVRPEGSVSTLKIQRTERGDSAVYLCASSLLPGPNYGYTFGSGTRLTVV.

V and J are TRBV4-3 and TRBJ2-7; 11 bases fit TRBD1. This CDR3 has 14 residues. The germline gives CDR1 LGHNA, CDR2 YSLEER. Unmatched junction bases numbered 4, after V lost 4 bases and J lost 5 bases. The CDR3 nucleotides read TGCGCCAGCAGCCCTGGGACAGGGGGAAACGAGCAGTACTTC. Translation: CASSPGTGGNEQYF.

V gene TRBV11-2 combines with J gene TRBJ1-5; D gene ambiguous. V lost 0 bases and J lost 5, with 5 bases in between. Germline loops: CDR1 SGHAT, CDR2 FQNNGV. This CDR3 is built from 13 residues. This CDR3 is CASSLDRDQPQHF. CDR3 nucleotide sequence: TGTGCCAGCAGCTTAGATCGGGATCAGCCCCAGCATTTT.